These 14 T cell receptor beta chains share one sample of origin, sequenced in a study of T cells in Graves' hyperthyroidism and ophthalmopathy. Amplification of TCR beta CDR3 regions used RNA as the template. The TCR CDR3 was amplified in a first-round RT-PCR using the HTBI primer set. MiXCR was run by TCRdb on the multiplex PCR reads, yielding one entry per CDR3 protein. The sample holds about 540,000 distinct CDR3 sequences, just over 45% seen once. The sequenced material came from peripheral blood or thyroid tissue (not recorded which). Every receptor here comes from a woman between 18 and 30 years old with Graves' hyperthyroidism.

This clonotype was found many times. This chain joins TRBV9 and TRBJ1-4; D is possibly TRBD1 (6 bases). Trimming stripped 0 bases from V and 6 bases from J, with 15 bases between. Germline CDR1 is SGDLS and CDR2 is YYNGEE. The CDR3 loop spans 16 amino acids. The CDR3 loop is CASSVASPGADEKLFF. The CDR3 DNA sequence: TGTGCCAGCAGCGTAGCCAGTCCGGGGGCAGATGAAAAACTGTTTTTT. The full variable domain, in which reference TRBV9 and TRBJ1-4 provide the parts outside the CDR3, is DSGVTQTPKHLITATGQRVTLRCSPRSGDLSVYWYQQSLDQGLQFLIQYYNGEERAKGNILERFSAQQFPDLHSELNLSSLELGDSALYFCASSVASPGADEKLFFGSGTQLSVL.

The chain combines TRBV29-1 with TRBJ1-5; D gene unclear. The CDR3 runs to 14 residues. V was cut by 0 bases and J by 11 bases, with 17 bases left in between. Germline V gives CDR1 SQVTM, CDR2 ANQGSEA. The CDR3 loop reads CSVEEAELQETQHF. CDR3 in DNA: TGCAGCGTTGAAGAGGCAGAACTACAAGAGACCCAGCATTTT.

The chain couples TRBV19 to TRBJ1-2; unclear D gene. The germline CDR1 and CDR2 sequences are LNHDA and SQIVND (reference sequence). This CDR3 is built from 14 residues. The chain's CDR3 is CAPTNRTFWDGYTF. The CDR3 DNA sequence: TGTGCTCCGACGAACCGGACGTTTTGGGATGGCTACACCTTC.

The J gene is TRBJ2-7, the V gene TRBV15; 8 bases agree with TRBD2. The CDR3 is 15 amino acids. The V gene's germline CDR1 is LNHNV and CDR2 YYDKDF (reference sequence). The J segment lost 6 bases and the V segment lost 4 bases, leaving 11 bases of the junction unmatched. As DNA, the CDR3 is TGTGCCACCAGCACCCCTAGCGGGCCGCTCTTCGAGCAGTACTTC. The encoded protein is CATSTPSGPLFEQYF. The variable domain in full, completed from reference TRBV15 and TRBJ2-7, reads DAMVIQNPRYQVTQFGKPVTLSCSQTLNHNVMYWYQQKSSQAPKLLFHYYDKDFNNEADTPDNFQSRRPNTSFCFLDIRSPGLGDTAMYLCATSTPSGPLFEQYFGPGTRLTVT.

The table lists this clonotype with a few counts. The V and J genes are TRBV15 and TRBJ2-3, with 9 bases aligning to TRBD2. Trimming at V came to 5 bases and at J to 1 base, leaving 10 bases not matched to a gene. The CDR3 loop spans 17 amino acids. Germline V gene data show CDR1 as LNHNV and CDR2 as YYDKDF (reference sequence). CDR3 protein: CATSARFGGRGTDTQYF. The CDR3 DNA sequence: TGTGCCACCAGCGCCAGGTTTGGCGGGAGGGGCACAGATACGCAGTATTTT.

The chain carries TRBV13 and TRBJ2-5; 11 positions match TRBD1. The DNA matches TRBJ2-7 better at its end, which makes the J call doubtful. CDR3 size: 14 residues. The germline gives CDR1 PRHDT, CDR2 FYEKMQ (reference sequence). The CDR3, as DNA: TGTGCCAGCAGCACACGGGACAGGGGGGACGAGCAGTACTTC. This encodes CASSTRDRGDEQYF.

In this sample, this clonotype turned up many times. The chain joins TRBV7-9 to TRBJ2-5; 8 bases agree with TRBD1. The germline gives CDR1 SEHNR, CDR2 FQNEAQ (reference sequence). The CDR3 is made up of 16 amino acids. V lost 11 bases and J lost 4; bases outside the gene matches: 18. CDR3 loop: CALQRSLGQGGETQYF. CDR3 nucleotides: TGTGCCCTACAACGGAGTCTCGGACAGGGTGGAGAGACCCAGTACTTC.

CDR3 protein: CASRSGGSTEAFF. CDR3 sequence (DNA): TGTGCCAGTAGGAGTGGCGGGAGCACTGAAGCTTTCTTT. The rearrangement links TRBV19 to TRBJ1-1; the D is unclear. Per the germline V gene, CDR1 is LNHDA and CDR2 is SQIVND (reference sequence). CDR3 length equals 13 residues. The germline V and J ends were trimmed by 6 bases and 4 bases, with 12 bases remaining between them.

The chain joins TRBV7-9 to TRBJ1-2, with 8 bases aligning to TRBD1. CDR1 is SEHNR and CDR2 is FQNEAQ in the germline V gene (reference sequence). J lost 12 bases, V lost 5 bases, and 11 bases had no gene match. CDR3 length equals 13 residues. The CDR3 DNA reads TGTGCCAGCAGCCTCGGACAGGGTTCTGGAAACACCTTC. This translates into CASSLGQGSGNTF.

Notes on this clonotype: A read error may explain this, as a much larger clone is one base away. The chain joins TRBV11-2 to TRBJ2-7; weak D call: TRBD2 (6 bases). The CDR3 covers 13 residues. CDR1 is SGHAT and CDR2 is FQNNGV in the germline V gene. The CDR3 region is CASSLWDFYEQHF. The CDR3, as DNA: TGTGCCAGCAGCTTATGGGACTTCTACGAGCAGCACTTC.

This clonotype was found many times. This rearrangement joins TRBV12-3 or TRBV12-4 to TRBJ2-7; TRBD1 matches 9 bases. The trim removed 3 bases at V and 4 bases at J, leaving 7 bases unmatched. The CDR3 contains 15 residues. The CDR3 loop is CASSFLQGAGYEQYF. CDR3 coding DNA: TGTGCCAGCAGTTTTCTACAGGGGGCGGGTTACGAGCAGTACTTC.

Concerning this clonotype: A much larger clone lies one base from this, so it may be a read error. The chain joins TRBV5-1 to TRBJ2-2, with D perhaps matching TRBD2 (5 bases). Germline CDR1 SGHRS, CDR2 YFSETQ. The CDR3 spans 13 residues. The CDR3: CASSLEFTGEPFF. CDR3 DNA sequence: TGCGCCAGCAGCTTGGAGTTCACCGGGGAGCCGTTTTTT.

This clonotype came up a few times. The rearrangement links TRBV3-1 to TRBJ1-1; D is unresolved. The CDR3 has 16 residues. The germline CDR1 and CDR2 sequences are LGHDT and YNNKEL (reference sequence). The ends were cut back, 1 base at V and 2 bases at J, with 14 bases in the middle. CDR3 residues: CASSQVAPPRNTEAFF. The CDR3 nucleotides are TGTGCCAGCAGCCAAGTAGCACCCCCGAGAAACACTGAAGCTTTCTTT.

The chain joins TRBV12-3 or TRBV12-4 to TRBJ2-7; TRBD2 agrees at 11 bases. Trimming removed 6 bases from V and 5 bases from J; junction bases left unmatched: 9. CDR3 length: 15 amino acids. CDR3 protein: CASSRLLAGADEQYF. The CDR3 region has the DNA TGTGCCAGCAGCAGGTTACTAGCGGGAGCTGACGAGCAGTACTTC.